This T cell receptor beta chain was retrieved from a study of a mutant IDH1 vaccine in newly diagnosed glioma. Study-wide background: Onset of vaccination occurred 4-6 weeks following radiotherapy alone, or with temozolomide cycles. Visit V12 happened at week 35; visit V13 happened at week 47. Most patients had radiochemotherapy with temozolomide before enrollment; others had one alone.

V was pared by 7 bases and J by 0 bases, with 10 bases between. The germline CDR1 and CDR2 sequences are MDHEN and SYDVKM. The CDR3 runs to 14 residues. Generated by immunoSEQ multiplex PCR, the TCRdb table keeps only in-frame clones and is missing some. The table lists over 75,000 clones, roughly 77% of them singletons. A remark on this clone: Its antigen is not known.

The time point denotes: week 47, end of study. All doses held 300 ug of mutant IDH1 20-mer peptide, with topical imiquimod. Astrocytomas found in donors were new, WHO grade 3 or 4, IDH1-mutant and ATRX-lost. The receptor comes from a middle-aged man with glioma. The sequencing used PBMCs, collected from a glioma patient whose treatment included an IDH1 peptide vaccine. The chain links TRBV28 to TRBJ1-5; no firm D call. The CDR3 DNA follows: TGTGCCAGCAATGGACGGTATAGCAATCAGCCCCAGCATTTT. Amino acids: CASNGRYSNQPQHF. The full variable domain, rest sourced from reference TRBV28 and TRBJ1-5, is DVKVTQSSRYLVKRTGEKVFLECVQDMDHENMFWYRQDPGLGLRLIYFSYDVKMKEKGDIPEGYSVSREKKERFSLILESASTNQTSMYLCASNGRYSNQPQHFGDGTRLSIL.